This TCR beta chain was recorded in a study of blood T cell repertoires in COVID-19. At the level of the study: Italy, Spain and the United States were the sources of the convalescent and acute COVID-19 samples. PBMCs, B-cell-depleted T cells, or T cells were the source of the cDNA or gDNA that made up the material.

Resolution of symptoms, clearance, or two negative PCRs was present in recovered Cohort 3 donors. Clones were read by immunoSEQ multiplex PCR, and TCRdb kept only the in-frame ones, dropping some. Of around 170,000 clones in the sample, approximately 85% were seen once. The CDR3 has 15 residues. The V gene's germline CDR1 is SNHLY and CDR2 FYNNEI. V was shortened by 4 bases and J by 0 bases, with 10 bases between the two germline ends. The receptor was derived from a woman aged 30 to 39 who had recovered from COVID-19. The rearrangement uses TRBV2 and TRBJ2-1; weak D call: TRBD2 (6 bases). Input material: PBMCs or T cells enriched from blood (not recorded which). The CDR3 spells CASSGGVNSYNEQFF. DNA of the CDR3: TGTGCCAGCAGTGGGGGGGTAAACTCCTACAATGAGCAGTTCTTC. The full variable domain, with the rest looked up from reference TRBV2 and TRBJ2-1, is EPEVTQTPSHQVTQMGQEVILRCVPISNHLYFYWYRQILGQKVEFLVSFYNNEISEKSEIFDDQFSVERPDGSNFTLKIRSTKLEDSAMYFCASSGGVNSYNEQFFGPGTRLTVL.